One sample yielded the 14 T cell receptor beta chains listed below, sequenced in a study of cytomegalovirus exposure and HLA in healthy donors. The PCR ran on 60 Vbeta and 13 Jbeta primers. The table came from immunoSEQ multiplex PCR; TCRdb's copy has only in-frame clones and leaves some out. The sample shows approximately 97,000 clones, 81% of them seen only once. Source material: PBMCs. Receptors were obtained from a middle-aged man in good health and CMV-seropositive.

The chain is built from TRBV2 and TRBJ2-7; D may be TRBD1 (5 bases). V was trimmed by 1 base and J by 0 bases, leaving 19 bases between them. Germline V gives CDR1 SNHLY, CDR2 FYNNEI. The length of the CDR3 is 18 residues. The CDR3 nucleotides read TGTGCCAGCAGTGAAGTGATTCTCGCCCGGACAAGCTCCTACGAGCAGTACTTC. It translates to CASSEVILARTSSYEQYF.

Concerning this clone: One junction end disagrees with the germline gene, perhaps due to a read error. This chain connects TRBV5-4 to TRBJ2-1; D might be TRBD1 (5 bases). Germline loops: CDR1 SGHNT, CDR2 YYREEE (reference sequence). The CDR3 sequence is 13 residues long. Written as DNA, the CDR3 is TGTGCCAGCAGATTTGACAGCTACAATGAACAGTTCTTC. Amino acid sequence: CASRFDSYNEQFF.

The gene calls are TRBV5-1 and TRBJ2-7; 12 bases are shared with TRBD2. Germline V gives CDR1 SGHRS, CDR2 YFSETQ. This CDR3 spans 16 amino acids. Trimming took 0 bases from V and 4 from J; bases not matched to a gene: 5. The CDR3 bases are TGCGCCAGCAGCTTGGGCACTAGCGGGAGGATGTACGAGCAGTACTTC. It translates to CASSLGTSGRMYEQYF.

CDR3 nucleotide sequence: TGTGCCTGGAGTTTCCAGGGCAGTCAGCCCCAGCATTTT. Protein: CAWSFQGSQPQHF. The chain carries TRBV30 and TRBJ1-5, with D possibly matching TRBD1 (5 bases). Germline V gene sequence: CDR1 GTSNPN, CDR2 SVGIG (reference sequence). Trimming left V 2 bases short and J 6 bases short, with 11 bases between. This CDR3 contains 13 residues.

This clone was seen a single time. The chain links TRBV30 to TRBJ1-1, with 7 bases aligning to TRBD1. From germline, CDR1 is GTSNPN and CDR2 SVGIG (reference sequence). V lost 0 bases and J lost 10; bases outside the gene matches: 11. The CDR3 spans 14 residues. In DNA, the CDR3 is TGTGCCTGGAGTGTACCCGACAGGGCCCATGGAGCTTTCTTT. It yields the protein CAWSVPDRAHGAFF.

The chain is built from TRBV18 and TRBJ1-5; D is unclear. The CDR3 length is 15 residues. Germline lookup yields CDR1 KGHSH and CDR2 LQKENI. V was cut by 3 bases and J by 4 bases, with 13 bases left in between. The CDR3 bases are TGTGCCAGCTCACCTGCCTCGGTCCCTAATCAGCCCCAGCATTTT. Translation gives CASSPASVPNQPQHF.

The chain has TRBV5-1 and TRBJ2-1; 9 bases agree with TRBD2. CDR1 and CDR2 (germline): SGHRS, YFSETQ. V lost 1 base and J lost 4; bases outside the gene matches: 6. The CDR3 loop spans 16 amino acids. The CDR3 region has the DNA TGCGCCAGCAGCTTGAGGGCTAGCGGGAAATACAATGAGCAGTTCTTC. This translates into CASSLRASGKYNEQFF.

The J gene is TRBJ2-1, the V gene TRBV6-1; D might be TRBD2 (7 bases). The CDR3 consists of 15 residues. Trimming removed 6 bases at V and 4 bases at J, with 16 bases between. The germline V gene has CDR1 MNHNS and CDR2 SASEGT. DNA for the CDR3: TGTGCCAGCAGGGGTAGTAGGGGGGGGTACAATGAGCAGTTCTTC. Protein sequence: CASRGSRGGYNEQFF.

This clone was seen just once. This chain links TRBV7-2 with TRBJ1-3; D unresolved. CDR3 length: 15 residues. V dropped 5 bases and J dropped 8 bases, with 19 bases sitting between them. In germline, CDR1 is SGHTA, CDR2 FQGNSA. CDR3 sequence (DNA): TGTGCCAGCAGCACCTTCATGATCCCGGGAGACACCATATATTTT. Translating it yields CASSTFMIPGDTIYF.

This clone was observed a single time. V is TRBV5-4 and J is TRBJ2-7; D is possibly TRBD2 (6 bases). With 4 bases removed from V and 1 base from J, the gap between germline ends came to 12 bases. CDR3 length: 14 residues. The germline CDR1 and CDR2 sequences are SGHNT and YYREEE (reference sequence). This CDR3 reads CASSPRGGSYEQYF. The CDR3 DNA follows: TGTGCCAGCAGCCCCCGCGGAGGGTCCTACGAGCAGTACTTC.

In this sample, this clone turned up a few times. The CDR3: CAISENPRGVVNTGELFF. As DNA, the CDR3 is TGTGCCATCAGTGAGAATCCTCGGGGGGTGGTGAACACCGGGGAGCTGTTTTTT. V usage is TRBV10-3 and J usage is TRBJ2-2, with 7 bases matching TRBD2. The CDR3 length is 18 residues. J was trimmed by 1 base and V by 2 bases; bases with no gene match: 10. CDR1 is ENHRY, CDR2 SYGVKD, per germline.

The chain employs TRBV6-1 and TRBJ2-7, with 7 nucleotides matching TRBD2. The V segment lost 6 bases and the J segment 2 bases; nucleotides outside the gene matches: 4. This CDR3 contains 13 residues. Germline V CDR1 and CDR2: MNHNS, SASEGT. CDR3 loop: CASRQRGAYEQYF. For the CDR3, the DNA is TGTGCCAGCAGACAGCGGGGCGCCTACGAGCAGTACTTC.

V and J are TRBV12-1 and TRBJ2-7; no check of the table's D call, TRBD2, against the DNA was made. TRBV12-1 is listed as a pseudogene. The CDR3 length is 16 residues. DNA of the CDR3: TGTGCCAGCAGCTTTATCCGGGGGTCGAGCTCCTACGAGCAGTACTTC. Protein: CASSFIRGSSSYEQYF.

The chain has TRBV5-6 and TRBJ1-4; 9 bases map to TRBD1. The CDR3 runs to 18 residues. Germline values: CDR1 SGHDT, CDR2 YYEEEE. After removal of 0 bases from V and 3 bases from J, the junction contained 9 bases not matched to a gene. CDR3 region: CASSLAHTWTGANEKLFF. CDR3 nucleotide sequence: TGTGCCAGCAGCTTGGCCCATACTTGGACAGGGGCTAATGAAAAACTGTTTTTT.